This T cell receptor beta chain was profiled in a study of response to subunit inactivated influenza vaccine. Study-wide findings and caveats: Authors suggested seasonal influenza vaccinations each recruit few new T cells.

The CDR3 has 16 amino acids. Per the germline V gene, CDR1 is DFQATT and CDR2 is SNEGSKA (reference sequence). V was clipped by 0 bases and J by 4 bases; unmatched bases: 7. This clonotype was seen ten or more times. The antigen remains unidentified. TCRdb re-derived calls from the RT-PCR reads in MiXCR, one entry per CDR3 protein. The repertoire holds around 470,000 distinct CDR3 sequences, with roughly 7.9% as singletons. This receptor was identified in a man between 50 and 69 years old who received an inactivated influenza vaccine. The sequencing used PBMCs from blood, collected roughly 24 months after vaccination. The rearrangement joins TRBV20-1 to TRBJ2-2, with TRBD2 matching over 8 bases. In DNA form, the CDR3 reads TGCAGTGCTAGAGAGGCCGGGAGGGTGACCACCGGGGAGCTGTTTTTT. Amino acids: CSAREAGRVTTGELFF.